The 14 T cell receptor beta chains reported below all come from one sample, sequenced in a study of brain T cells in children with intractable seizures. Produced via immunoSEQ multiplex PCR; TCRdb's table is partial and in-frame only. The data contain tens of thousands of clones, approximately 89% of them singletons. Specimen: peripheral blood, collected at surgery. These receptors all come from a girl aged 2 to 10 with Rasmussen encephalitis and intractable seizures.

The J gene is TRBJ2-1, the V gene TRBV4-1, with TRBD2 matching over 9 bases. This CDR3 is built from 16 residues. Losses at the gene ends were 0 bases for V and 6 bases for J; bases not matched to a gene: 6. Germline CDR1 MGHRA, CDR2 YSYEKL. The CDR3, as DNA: TGCGCCAGCAGCCAAGATATCCTAGCGGGACCCAATGAGCAGTTCTTC. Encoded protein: CASSQDILAGPNEQFF.

The CDR3 is CASSLETGRVTEAFF. In nucleotides, the CDR3 is TGTGCCAGCAGCCTTGAGACAGGGCGCGTCACTGAAGCTTTCTTT. The chain couples TRBV7-2 to TRBJ1-1; 7 bases are shared with TRBD1. The J segment lost 4 bases and the V segment lost 5 bases, leaving 10 bases of the junction unmatched. Looked up from germline, CDR1 is SGHTA and CDR2 is FQGNSA. The CDR3 is 15 residues long.

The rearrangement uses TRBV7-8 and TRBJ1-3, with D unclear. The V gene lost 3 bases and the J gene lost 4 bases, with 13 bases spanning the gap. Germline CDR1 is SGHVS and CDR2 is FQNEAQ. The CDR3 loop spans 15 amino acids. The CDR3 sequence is CASSFSRVLGNTIYF. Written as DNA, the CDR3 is TGTGCCAGCAGCTTTTCCCGGGTACTAGGAAACACCATATATTTT. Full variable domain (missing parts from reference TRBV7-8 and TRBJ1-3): GAGVSQSPRYKVAKRGQDVALRCDPISGHVSLFWYQQALGQGPEFLTYFQNEAQLDKSGLPSDRFFAERPEGSVSTLKIQRTQQEDSAVYLCASSFSRVLGNTIYFGEGSWLTVV.

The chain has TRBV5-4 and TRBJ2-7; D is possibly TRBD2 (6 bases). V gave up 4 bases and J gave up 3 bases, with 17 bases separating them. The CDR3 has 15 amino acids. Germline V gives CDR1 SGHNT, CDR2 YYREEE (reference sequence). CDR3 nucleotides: TGTGCCAGCAGCCCGGAGGGACGGGGCGGCTACGAGCAGTACTTC. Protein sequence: CASSPEGRGGYEQYF.

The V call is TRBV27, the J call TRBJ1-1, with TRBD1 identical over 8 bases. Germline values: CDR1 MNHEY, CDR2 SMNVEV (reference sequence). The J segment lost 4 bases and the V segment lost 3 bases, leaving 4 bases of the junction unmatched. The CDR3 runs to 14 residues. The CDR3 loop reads CASSLAQGATEAFF. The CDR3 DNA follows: TGTGCCAGCAGTTTGGCCCAGGGGGCCACTGAAGCTTTCTTT.

This chain's CDR3 is CASSQARGGGYGYTF. CDR3 nucleotides: TGCGCCAGCAGCCAAGCCCGGGGGGGCGGCTATGGCTACACCTTC. The chain couples TRBV4-1 to TRBJ1-2, with a possible D match to TRBD1 (6 bases). V lost 1 base and J 4 bases, leaving 13 bases between the germline ends. CDR3 length: 15 amino acids. Germline CDR1 reads MGHRA; CDR2 reads YSYEKL.

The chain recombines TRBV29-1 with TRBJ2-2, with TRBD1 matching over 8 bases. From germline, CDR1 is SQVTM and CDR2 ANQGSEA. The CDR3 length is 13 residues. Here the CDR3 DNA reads TGCAGTGCAGGGGGCCGGTACACCGGGGAGCTGTTTTTT. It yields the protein CSAGGRYTGELFF.

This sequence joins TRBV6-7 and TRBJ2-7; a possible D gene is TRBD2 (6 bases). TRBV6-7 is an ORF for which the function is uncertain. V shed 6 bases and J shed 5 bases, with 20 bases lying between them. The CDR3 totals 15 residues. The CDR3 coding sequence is TGTGCCAGCAGCTACATCGGGCTAGCGCTCCACGAGCAGTACTTC. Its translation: CASSYIGLALHEQYF.

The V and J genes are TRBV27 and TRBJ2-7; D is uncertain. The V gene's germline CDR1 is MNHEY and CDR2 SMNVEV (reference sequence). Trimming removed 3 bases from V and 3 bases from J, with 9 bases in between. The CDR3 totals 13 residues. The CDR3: CASSFEAHYEQYF. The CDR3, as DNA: TGTGCCAGCAGTTTTGAAGCTCACTACGAGCAGTACTTC.

CDR3 DNA: TGTGCCAGCAGTGACTTTGGGACAGGGGCAGGGAATGAGCAGTTCTTC. Translating it yields CASSDFGTGAGNEQFF. J is TRBJ2-1 and V is TRBV6-4; TRBD1 matches 10 bases. The CDR3 is 16 residues long. From germline, CDR1 is MRHNA and CDR2 SNTAGT. Trimming cost V 1 base and J 7 bases; bases outside gene matches: 7.

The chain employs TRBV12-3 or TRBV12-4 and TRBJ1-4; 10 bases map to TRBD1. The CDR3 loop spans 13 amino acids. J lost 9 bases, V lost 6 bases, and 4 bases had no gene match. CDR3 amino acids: CASRSGQGKKLFF. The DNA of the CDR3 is TGTGCCAGCAGATCGGGACAGGGGAAAAAACTGTTTTTT.

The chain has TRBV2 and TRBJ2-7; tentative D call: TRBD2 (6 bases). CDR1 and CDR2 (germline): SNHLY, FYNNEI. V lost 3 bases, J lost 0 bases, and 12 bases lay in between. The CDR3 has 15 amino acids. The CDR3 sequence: CASSEGHGSSYEQYF. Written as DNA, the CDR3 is TGTGCCAGCAGTGAGGGGCACGGGAGCTCCTACGAGCAGTACTTC.

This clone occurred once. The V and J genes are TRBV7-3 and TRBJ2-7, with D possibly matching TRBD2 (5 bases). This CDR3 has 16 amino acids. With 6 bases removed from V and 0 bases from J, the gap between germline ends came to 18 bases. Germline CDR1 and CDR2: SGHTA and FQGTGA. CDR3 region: CASRLTGVIDSYEQYF. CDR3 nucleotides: TGTGCCAGCAGACTAACCGGGGTGATCGACTCCTACGAGCAGTACTTC. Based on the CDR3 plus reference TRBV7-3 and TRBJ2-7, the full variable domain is GAGVSQTPSNKVTEKGKYVELRCDPISGHTALYWYRQSLGQGPEFLIYFQGTGAADDSGLPNDRFFAVRPEGSVSTLKIQRTERGDSAVYLCASRLTGVIDSYEQYFGPGTRLTVT.

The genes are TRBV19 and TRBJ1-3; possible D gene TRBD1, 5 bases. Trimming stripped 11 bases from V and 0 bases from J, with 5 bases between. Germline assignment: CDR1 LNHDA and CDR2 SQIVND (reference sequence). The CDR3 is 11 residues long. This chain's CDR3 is CAGTSGNTIYF. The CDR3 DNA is TGTGCCGGGACCTCTGGAAACACCATATATTTT.